The subject of this entry is one T cell receptor (beta chain). Its antigen is undetermined. V lost 5 bases, J lost 5 bases, and 12 bases lay in between. Per germline, CDR1 MNHEY and CDR2 SMNVEV (reference sequence). CDR3 size: 13 residues. The sample originates from a study of T cells in localized non-small cell lung cancer. TCRdb's copy holds only in-frame clones and misses some; the assay was immunoSEQ multiplex PCR. Of 41,000 or so clones in the sample, 88% are singletons; the top ten hold 2% to 3%. Study-wide results and limits: As only one tumor region underwent sequencing, heterogeneity remains possible. Elevated blood T cell density was associated with longer overall survival. Measurement of T cell clonality placed uninvolved adjacent lung highest, above the level in tumor.

The source material was peripheral blood, sampled before any cancer treatment. The source of this sequence is an older female donor with stage I squamous cell lung carcinoma. The rearrangement joins TRBV27 to TRBJ2-5; either TRBD1 or TRBD2 may supply D (6 bases each). CDR3 nucleotide sequence: TGTGCCAGCAGTGAAGGGGGGTGGGAGACCCAGTACTTC. Amino acids: CASSEGGWETQYF.